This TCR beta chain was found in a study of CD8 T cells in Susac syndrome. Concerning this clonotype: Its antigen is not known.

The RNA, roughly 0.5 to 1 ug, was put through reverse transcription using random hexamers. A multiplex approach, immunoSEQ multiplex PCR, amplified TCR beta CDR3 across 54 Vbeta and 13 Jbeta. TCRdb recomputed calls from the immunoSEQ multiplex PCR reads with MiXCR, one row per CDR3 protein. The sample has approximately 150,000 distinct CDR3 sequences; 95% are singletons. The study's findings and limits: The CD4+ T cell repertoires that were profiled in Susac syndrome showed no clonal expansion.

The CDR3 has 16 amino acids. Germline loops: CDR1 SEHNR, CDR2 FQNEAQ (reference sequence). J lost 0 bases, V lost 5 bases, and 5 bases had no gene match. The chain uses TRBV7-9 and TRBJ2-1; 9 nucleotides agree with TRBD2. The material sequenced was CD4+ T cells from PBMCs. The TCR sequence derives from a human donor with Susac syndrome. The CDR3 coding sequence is TGTGCCAGCAGCATCTTGCGGGGGGGCTCCTACAATGAGCAGTTCTTC. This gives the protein CASSILRGGSYNEQFF.